This TCR beta chain stems from a study of technical replicates of blood from several donors. Using immunoSEQ multiplex PCR, the repertoire was profiled, and TCRdb retains in-frame clones only, with some absent. The sample records roughly 59,000 clones, roughly 86% being singletons. This TCR came from a human donor in good health. Some clones in this sample may be carry-over from other donors' samples. Sequencing was carried out using PBMCs.

CDR3 loop: CASSIRTITIANTEAFF. The CDR3 bases are TGTGCCAGTAGTATAAGAACAATCACAATCGCCAACACTGAAGCTTTCTTT. The V and J genes are TRBV19 and TRBJ1-1; D gene unclear. The CDR3 has 17 residues. The germline V and J ends were trimmed by 2 bases and 2 bases, with 18 bases remaining between them. From germline, CDR1 is LNHDA and CDR2 SQIVND (reference sequence).